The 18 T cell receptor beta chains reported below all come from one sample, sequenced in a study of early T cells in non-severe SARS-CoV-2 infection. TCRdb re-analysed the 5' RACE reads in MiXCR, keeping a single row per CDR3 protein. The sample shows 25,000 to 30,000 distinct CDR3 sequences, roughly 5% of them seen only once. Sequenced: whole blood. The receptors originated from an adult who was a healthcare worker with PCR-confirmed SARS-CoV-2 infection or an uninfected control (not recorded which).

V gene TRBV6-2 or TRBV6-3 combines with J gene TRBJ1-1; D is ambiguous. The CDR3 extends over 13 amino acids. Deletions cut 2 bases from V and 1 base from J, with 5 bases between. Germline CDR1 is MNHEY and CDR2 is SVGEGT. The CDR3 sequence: CASSYGRNTEAFF. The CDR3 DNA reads TGTGCCAGCAGTTACGGGAGGAACACTGAAGCTTTCTTT.

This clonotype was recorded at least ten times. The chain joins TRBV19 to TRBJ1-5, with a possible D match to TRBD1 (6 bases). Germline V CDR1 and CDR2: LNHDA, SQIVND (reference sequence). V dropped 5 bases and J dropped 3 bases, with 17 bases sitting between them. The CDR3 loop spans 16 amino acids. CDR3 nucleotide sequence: TGTGCCAGTAGTCGTACTCCGGGGGCGTCCAATCAGCCCCAGCATTTT. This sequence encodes CASSRTPGASNQPQHF. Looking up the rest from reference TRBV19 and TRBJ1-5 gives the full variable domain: DGGITQSPKYLFRKEGQNVTLSCEQNLNHDAMYWYRQDPGQGLRLIYYSQIVNDFQKGDIAEGYSVSREKKESFPLTVTSAQKNPTAFYLCASSRTPGASNQPQHFGDGTRLSIL.

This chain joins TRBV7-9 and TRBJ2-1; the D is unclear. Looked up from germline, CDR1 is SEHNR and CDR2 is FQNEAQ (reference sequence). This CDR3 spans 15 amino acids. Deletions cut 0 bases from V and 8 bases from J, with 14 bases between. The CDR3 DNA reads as TGTGCCAGCAGCTTAGCGGCGACTTCTTTCCATGAGCAGTTCTTC. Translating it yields CASSLAATSFHEQFF. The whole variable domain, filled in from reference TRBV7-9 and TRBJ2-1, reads DTGVSQNPRHKITKRGQNVTFRCDPISEHNRLYWYRQTLGQGPEFLTYFQNEAQLEKSRLLSDRFSAERPKGSFSTLEIQRTEQGDSAMYLCASSLAATSFHEQFFGPGTRLTVL.

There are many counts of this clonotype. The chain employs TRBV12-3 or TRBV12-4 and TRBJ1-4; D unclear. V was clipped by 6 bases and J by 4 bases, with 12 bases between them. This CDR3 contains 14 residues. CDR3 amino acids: CASRSDAHNEKLFF. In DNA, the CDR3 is TGTGCCAGCAGATCGGACGCCCATAATGAAAAACTGTTTTTT.

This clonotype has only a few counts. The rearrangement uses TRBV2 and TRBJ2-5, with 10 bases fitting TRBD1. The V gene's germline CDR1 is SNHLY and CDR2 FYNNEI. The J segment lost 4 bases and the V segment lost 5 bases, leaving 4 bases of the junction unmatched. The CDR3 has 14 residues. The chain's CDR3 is CASSTDRGLETQYF. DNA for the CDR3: TGTGCCAGCAGTACCGACAGGGGGCTAGAGACCCAGTACTTC.

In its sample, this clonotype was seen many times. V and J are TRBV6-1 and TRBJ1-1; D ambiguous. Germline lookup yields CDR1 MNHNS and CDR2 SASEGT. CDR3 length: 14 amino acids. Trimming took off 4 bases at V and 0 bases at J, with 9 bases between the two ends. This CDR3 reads CASSVVGLNTEAFF. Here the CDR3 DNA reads TGTGCCAGCAGTGTGGTCGGGTTGAACACTGAAGCTTTCTTT.

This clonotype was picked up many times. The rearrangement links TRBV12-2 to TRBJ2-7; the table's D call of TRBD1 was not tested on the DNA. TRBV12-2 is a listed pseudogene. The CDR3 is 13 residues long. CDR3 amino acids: CASRVFGTYEQYF. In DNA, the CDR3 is TGTGCAAGTCGCGTATTCGGGACCTACGAGCAGTACTTC.

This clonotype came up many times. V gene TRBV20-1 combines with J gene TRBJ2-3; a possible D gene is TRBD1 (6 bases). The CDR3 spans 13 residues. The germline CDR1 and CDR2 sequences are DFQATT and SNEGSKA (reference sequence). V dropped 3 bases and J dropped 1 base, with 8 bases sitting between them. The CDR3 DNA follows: TGCAGTGCTAGGGACAGCCGCACAGATACGCAGTATTTT. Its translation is CSARDSRTDTQYF.

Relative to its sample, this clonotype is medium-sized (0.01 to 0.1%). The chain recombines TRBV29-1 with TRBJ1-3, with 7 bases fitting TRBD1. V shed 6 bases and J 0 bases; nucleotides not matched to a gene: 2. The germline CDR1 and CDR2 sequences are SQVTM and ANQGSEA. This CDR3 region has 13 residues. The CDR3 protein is CSVTGSSGNTIYF. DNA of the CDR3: TGCAGCGTGACAGGGAGCTCTGGAAACACCATATATTTT.

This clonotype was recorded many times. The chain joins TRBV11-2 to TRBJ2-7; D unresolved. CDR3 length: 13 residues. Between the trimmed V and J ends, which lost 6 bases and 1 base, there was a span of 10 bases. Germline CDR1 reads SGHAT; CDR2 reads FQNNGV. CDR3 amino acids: CASRERESYEQYF. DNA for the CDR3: TGTGCCAGCAGAGAAAGGGAATCCTACGAGCAGTACTTC.

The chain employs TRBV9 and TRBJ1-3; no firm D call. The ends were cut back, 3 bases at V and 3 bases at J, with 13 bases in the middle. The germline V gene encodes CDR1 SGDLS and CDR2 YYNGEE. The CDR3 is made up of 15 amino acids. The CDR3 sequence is CASSGEKLGGNTIYF. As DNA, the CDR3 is TGTGCCAGCAGCGGAGAAAAATTAGGTGGAAACACCATATATTTT.

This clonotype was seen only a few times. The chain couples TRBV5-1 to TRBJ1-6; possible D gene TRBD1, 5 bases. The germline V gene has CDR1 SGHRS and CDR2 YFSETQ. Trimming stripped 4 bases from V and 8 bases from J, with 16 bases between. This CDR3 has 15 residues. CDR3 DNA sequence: TGCGCCAGCAGCCAGCAAGGCGGGGCGGATTCACCCCTCCACTTT. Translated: CASSQQGGADSPLHF.

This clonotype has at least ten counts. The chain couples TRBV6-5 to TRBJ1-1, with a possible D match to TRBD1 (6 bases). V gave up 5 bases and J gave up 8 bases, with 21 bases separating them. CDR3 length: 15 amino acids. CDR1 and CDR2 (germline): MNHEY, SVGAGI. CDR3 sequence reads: CASSRPAGGLTEAFF. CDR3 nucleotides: TGTGCCAGCAGTAGACCCGCGGGGGGGCTAACGGAAGCTTTCTTT.

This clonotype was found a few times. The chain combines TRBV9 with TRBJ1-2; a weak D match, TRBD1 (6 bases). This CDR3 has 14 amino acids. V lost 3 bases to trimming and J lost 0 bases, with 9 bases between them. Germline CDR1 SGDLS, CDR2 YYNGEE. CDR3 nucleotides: TGTGCCAGCAGCGAGGGGGGGACTAACTATGGCTACACCTTC. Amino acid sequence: CASSEGGTNYGYTF.

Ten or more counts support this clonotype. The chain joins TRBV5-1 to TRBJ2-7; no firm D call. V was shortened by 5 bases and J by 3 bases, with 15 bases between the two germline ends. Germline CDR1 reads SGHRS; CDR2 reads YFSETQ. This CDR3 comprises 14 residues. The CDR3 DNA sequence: TGCGCCAGCAGTGTGGAATCTGGACGCTACGAGCAGTACTTC. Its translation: CASSVESGRYEQYF. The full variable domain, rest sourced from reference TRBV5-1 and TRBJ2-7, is KAGVTQTPRYLIKTRGQQVTLSCSPISGHRSVSWYQQTPGQGLQFLFEYFSETQRNKGNFPGRFSGRQFSNSRSEMNVSTLELGDSALYLCASSVESGRYEQYFGPGTRLTVT.

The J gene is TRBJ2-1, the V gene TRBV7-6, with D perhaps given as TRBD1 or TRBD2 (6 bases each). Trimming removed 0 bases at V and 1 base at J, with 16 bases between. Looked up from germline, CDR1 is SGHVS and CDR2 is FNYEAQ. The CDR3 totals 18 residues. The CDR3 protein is CASSLAGGMLVSYNEQFF. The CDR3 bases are TGTGCCAGCAGCTTAGCCGGGGGCATGTTAGTATCCTACAATGAGCAGTTCTTC.

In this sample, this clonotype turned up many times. The CDR3 DNA follows: TGTGCCAGTTCGCCGGGACAGGGCAGGCGTCAGCCCCAGCATTTT. Translation gives CASSPGQGRRQPQHF. The chain links TRBV19 to TRBJ1-5, with 9 nucleotides matching TRBD1. This CDR3 is 15 amino acids long. The V and J ends lost 8 bases and 6 bases, in that order; junction bases with no gene match: 11. Germline V CDR1 and CDR2: LNHDA, SQIVND (reference sequence).

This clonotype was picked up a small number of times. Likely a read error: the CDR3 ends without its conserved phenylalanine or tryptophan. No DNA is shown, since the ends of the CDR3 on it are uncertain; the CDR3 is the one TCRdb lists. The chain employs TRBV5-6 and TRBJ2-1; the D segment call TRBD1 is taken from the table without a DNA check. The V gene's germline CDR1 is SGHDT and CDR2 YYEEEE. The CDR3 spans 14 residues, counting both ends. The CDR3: CASSWGQGAIPSRI.